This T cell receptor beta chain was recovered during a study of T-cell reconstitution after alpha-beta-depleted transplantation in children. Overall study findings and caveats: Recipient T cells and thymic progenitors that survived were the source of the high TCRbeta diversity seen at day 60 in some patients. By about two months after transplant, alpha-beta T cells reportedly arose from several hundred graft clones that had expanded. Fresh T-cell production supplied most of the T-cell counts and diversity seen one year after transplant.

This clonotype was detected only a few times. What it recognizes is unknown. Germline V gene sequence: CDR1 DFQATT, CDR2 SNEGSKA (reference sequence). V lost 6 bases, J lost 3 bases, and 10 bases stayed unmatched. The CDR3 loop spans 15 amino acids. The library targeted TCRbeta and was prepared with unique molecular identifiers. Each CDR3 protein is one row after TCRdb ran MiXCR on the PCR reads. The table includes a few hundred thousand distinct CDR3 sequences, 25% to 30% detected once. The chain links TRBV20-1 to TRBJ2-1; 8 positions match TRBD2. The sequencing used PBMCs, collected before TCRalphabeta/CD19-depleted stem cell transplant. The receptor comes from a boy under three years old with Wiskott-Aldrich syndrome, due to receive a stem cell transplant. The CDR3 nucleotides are TGCAGTGCGCGCGGGGGGAAGCGGGACTACAATGAGCAGTTCTTC. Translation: CSARGGKRDYNEQFF.